This T cell receptor (beta chain) was found in a study of PD-L1 blockade in urothelial cancer. Study-wide context: The year 2014 saw patients start atezolizumab, 1,200 mg intravenously every 3 weeks. Men with urothelial cancer arising in the bladder made up about 90% of the roughly 29 patients. The study, taken as a whole, reports: When measured at 3 weeks, tumor-associated blood clones expanded more in durable-benefit patients.

In regard to this clone: The antigen is not known.

Per patient, between 1 and 8 samples were collected at pretreatment and on-treatment time points. Germline-derived CDR1 and CDR2 are WNHNN and SYGVQD (reference sequence). The germline V and J ends were trimmed by 4 bases and 0 bases, with 12 bases remaining between them. This CDR3 comprises 16 residues. Libraries were prepared by immunoSEQ multiplex PCR; TCRdb keeps only in-frame clonotypes and omits some of them. The sample carries about 30,000 clones, more than 75% recorded once. This receptor was obtained from a man aged 45-60 years with urothelial cancer. The chain uses TRBV10-1 and TRBJ2-2, with a possible D match to TRBD1 (6 bases). Sequences were derived from PBMCs, sampled around atezolizumab (anti-PD-L1) treatment. CDR3 region: CASSGTGTTNTGELFF. CDR3 nucleotides: TGCGCCAGCAGTGGCACCGGGACAACGAACACCGGGGAGCTGTTTTTT.